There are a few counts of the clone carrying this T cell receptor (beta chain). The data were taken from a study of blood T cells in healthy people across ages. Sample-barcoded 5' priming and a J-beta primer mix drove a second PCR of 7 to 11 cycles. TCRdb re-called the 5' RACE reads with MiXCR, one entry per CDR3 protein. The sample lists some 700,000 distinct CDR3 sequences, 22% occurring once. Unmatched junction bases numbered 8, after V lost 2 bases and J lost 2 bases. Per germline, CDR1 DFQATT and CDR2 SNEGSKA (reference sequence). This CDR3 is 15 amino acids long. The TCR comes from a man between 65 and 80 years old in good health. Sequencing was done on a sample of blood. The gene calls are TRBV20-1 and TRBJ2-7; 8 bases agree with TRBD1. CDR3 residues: CSARNRGRVTYEQYF. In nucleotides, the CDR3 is TGCAGTGCTAGAAACAGGGGGAGAGTAACCTACGAGCAGTACTTC.